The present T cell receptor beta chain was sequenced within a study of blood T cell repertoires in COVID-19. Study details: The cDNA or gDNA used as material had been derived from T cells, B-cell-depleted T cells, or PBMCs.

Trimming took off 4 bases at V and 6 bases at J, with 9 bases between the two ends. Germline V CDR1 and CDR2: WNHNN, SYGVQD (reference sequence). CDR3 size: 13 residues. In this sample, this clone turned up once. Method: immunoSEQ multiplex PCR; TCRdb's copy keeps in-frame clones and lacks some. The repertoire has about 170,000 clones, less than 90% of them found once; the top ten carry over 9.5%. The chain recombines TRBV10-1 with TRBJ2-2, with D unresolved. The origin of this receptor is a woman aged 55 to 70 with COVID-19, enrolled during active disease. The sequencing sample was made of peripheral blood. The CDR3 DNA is TGCGCCAGCAGTGCAAATGGCCCCGGGGAGCTGTTTTTT. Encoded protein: CASSANGPGELFF.